This TCR beta chain stems from a study of cytomegalovirus exposure and HLA in healthy donors. The wider study: Roughly 92 million unique TCRs, all from HLA-typed donors, were included in an early release of the data.

Study-level findings and limits: Analyses of presence and absence presupposed an approximately uniform sequencing depth across donors.

This clone was seen a few times. Its matching antigen is unknown. The PCR contained 60 Vbeta and 13 Jbeta primers. Method: immunoSEQ multiplex PCR; TCRdb's copy keeps in-frame clones and lacks some. The table includes about 140,000 clones, around three quarters detected once. Germline V gene data show CDR1 as SGHRS and CDR2 as YFSETQ. The CDR3 consists of 17 residues. Unmatched junction bases numbered 6, after V lost 0 bases and J lost 2 bases. The sample comprised PBMCs. The TCR originated in a woman aged 40-49 years in good health and CMV-seropositive. The chain has TRBV5-1 and TRBJ2-2, with TRBD2 matching 8 bases. DNA of the CDR3: TGCGCCAGCAGCTTGGAGGGTGCGGGAGGCAACACCGGGGAGCTGTTTTTT. Translating gives CASSLEGAGGNTGELFF.